This entry features one TCR beta chain sequence. This entry comes from a study of technical replicates of blood from a handful of donors. Clones were sequenced by immunoSEQ multiplex PCR, and TCRdb holds only the in-frame ones, with some missing. The sample shows roughly 65,000 clones, about 90% of them seen only once. The TCR comes from a human donor in good health. Some clones in this sample may be carry-over from other donors' samples. Input material: PBMCs.

The CDR3 DNA sequence: TGTGCCAGCAGCGTAGGGACTAGCGGGAACACCGGGGAGCTGTTTTTT. Protein product: CASSVGTSGNTGELFF. The chain couples TRBV9 to TRBJ2-2; TRBD2 matches at 10 bases. CDR1 SGDLS and CDR2 YYNGEE come from the germline V gene. The length of the CDR3 is 16 residues. V lost 0 bases to trimming and J lost 1 base; unmatched junction nucleotides: 0.